This T cell receptor (beta chain) emerged from a study of T cells after yellow fever vaccination. General study results and limits: Weaker in magnitude, the secondary response showed a faster peak on day 5 versus 15.

This clonotype has just a few counts. As yet, its antigen is unknown. TCRdb ran MiXCR on the 5' RACE reads and lists one entry per CDR3 protein. This sample carries hundreds of thousands of distinct CDR3 sequences, 7% to 9% of them seen once, and the ten largest clones take 17%. V dropped 1 base and J dropped 6; count of bases not matched to a gene: 6. This CDR3 has 16 amino acids. The germline CDR1 and CDR2 sequences are SGHTA and FQGNSA. The specimen was PBMCs, collected about 49 days after the first yellow fever vaccination. The TCR was taken from a man between 18 and 35 years old who received the YFV17D yellow fever vaccine. J is TRBJ2-5 and V is TRBV7-2; TRBD1 matches at 12 bases. CDR3 sequence: CASSLVGTGGAKTQYF. The CDR3 DNA reads TGTGCCAGCAGCTTAGTGGGGACAGGGGGCGCAAAGACCCAGTACTTC.